This T cell receptor (beta chain) was recovered during a study of T cells in Graves' hyperthyroidism and ophthalmopathy. TCR beta CDR3 region amplification was performed from RNA transcripts. Initially, a first-round RT-PCR of the TCR CDR3 employed the HTBI primer set. TCRdb redid the calling of the multiplex PCR reads with MiXCR, one entry per CDR3 protein. The table has about 620,000 distinct CDR3 sequences, about a sixth seen once; the top ten hold 3% to 4.5%. Study observations and caveats: Blood also carried most thyroid clonotypes expanded above 0.001. The model made its ophthalmopathy prediction, and onset followed a median approximately six months later.

This clonotype showed up many times. Antigen: not known. From 8.5 to 10 ml of fresh peripheral blood, PBMCs were isolated. This CDR3 is 20 amino acids long. Germline V gene lookup returns CDR1 SEHNR and CDR2 FQNEAQ (reference sequence). The J segment lost 8 bases and the V segment lost 2 bases, leaving 26 bases of the junction unmatched. Sequences were obtained from blood. The receptor's source is a woman aged 25-40 years with Graves' hyperthyroidism. The chain is built from TRBV7-9 and TRBJ1-2, with TRBD1 identical over 7 bases. The DNA of the CDR3 is TGTGCCAGCAGCTTAAAACGGTCCAGGGGGAGACAGGGTCCTTCGTTGGGCTACACCTTC. Translated, it gives CASSLKRSRGRQGPSLGYTF.